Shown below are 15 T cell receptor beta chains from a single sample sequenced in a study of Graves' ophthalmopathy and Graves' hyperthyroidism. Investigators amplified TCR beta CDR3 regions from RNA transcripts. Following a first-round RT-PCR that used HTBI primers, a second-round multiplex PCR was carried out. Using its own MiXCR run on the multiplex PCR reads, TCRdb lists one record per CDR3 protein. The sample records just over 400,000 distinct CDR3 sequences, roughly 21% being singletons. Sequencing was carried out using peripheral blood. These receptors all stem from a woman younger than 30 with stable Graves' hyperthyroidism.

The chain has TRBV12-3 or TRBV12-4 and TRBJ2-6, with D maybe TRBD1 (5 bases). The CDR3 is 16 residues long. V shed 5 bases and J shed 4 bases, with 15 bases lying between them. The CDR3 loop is CASSLTQGTGANVLTF. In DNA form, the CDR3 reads TGTGCCAGCAGTCTAACTCAGGGTACCGGGGCCAACGTCCTGACTTTC.

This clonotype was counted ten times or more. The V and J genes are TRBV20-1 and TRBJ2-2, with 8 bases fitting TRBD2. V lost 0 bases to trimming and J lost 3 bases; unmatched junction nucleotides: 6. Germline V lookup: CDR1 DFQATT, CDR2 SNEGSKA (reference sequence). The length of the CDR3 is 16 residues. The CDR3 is CSARDTGRADTGELFF. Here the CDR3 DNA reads TGCAGTGCTAGAGACACCGGGAGGGCGGACACCGGGGAGCTGTTTTTT.

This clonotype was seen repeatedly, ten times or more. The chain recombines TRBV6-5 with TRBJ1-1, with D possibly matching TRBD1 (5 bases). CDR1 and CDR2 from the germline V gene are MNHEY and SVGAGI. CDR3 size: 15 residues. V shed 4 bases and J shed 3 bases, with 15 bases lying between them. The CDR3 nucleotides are TGTGCCAGCAGTTGGGGGGAGAAGGGTCACACTGAAGCTTTCTTT. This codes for CASSWGEKGHTEAFF.

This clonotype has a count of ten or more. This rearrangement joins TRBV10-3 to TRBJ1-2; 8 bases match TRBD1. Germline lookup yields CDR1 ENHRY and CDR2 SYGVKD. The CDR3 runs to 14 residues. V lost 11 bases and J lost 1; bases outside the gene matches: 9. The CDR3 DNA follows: TGTGCCCCCCCGGACAGGGCTTTTAACTATGGCTACACCTTC. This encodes CAPPDRAFNYGYTF.

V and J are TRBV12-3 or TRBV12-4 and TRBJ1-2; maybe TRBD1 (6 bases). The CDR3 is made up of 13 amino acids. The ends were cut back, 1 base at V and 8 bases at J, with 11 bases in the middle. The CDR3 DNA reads TGTGCCAGCAGTTTAGTACGTGGGGGCGGCTACACCTTC. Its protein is CASSLVRGGGYTF.

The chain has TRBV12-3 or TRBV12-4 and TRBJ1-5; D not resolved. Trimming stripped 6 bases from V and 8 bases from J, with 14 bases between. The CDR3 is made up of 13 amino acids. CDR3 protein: CASSQNHREPQHF. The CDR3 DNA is TGTGCCAGCAGCCAAAACCACCGGGAGCCCCAGCATTTT.

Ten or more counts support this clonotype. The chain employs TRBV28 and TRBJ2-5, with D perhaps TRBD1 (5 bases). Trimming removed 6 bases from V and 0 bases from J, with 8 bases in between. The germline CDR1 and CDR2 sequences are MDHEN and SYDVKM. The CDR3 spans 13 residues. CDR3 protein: CASSDSYQETQYF. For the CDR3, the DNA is TGTGCCAGCAGCGACAGCTACCAAGAGACCCAGTACTTC.

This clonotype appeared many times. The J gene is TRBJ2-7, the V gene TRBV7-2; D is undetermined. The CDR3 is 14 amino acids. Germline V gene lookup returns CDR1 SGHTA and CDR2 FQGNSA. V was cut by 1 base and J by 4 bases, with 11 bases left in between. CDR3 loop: CASSLVGSEYEQYF. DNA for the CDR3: TGTGCCAGCAGCTTAGTGGGATCGGAATACGAGCAGTACTTC.

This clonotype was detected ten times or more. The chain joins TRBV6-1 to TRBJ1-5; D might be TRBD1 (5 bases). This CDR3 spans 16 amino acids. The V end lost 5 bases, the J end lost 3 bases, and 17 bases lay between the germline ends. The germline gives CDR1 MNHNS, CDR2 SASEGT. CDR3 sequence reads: CASSPTNRGVNQPQHF. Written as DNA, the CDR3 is TGTGCCAGCAGTCCGACTAATAGAGGGGTCAATCAGCCCCAGCATTTT.

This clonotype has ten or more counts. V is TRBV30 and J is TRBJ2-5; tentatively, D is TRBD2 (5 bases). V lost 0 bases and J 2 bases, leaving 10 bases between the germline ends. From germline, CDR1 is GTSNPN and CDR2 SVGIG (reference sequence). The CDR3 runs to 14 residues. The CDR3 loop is CAWSVPLAQETQYF. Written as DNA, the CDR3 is TGTGCCTGGAGTGTACCTCTAGCTCAAGAGACCCAGTACTTC. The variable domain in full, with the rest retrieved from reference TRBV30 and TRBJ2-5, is SQTIHQWPATLVQPVGSPLSLECTVEGTSNPNLYWYRQAAGRGLQLLFYSVGIGQISSEVPQNLSASRPQDRQFILSSKKLLLSDSGFYLCAWSVPLAQETQYFGPGTRLLVL.

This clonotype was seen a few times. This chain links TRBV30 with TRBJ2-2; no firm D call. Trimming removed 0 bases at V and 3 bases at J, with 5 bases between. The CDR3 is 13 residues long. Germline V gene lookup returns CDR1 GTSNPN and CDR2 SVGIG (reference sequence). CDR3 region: CAWSVGYTGELFF. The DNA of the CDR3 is TGTGCCTGGAGTGTCGGGTACACCGGGGAGCTGTTTTTT.

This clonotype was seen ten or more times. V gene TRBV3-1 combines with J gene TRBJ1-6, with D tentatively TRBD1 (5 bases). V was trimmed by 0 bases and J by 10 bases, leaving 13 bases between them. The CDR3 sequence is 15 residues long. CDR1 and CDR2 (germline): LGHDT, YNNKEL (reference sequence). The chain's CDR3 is CASSQEPGLSSPLHF. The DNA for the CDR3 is TGTGCCAGCAGCCAAGAACCAGGGTTGTCCTCACCCCTCCACTTT.

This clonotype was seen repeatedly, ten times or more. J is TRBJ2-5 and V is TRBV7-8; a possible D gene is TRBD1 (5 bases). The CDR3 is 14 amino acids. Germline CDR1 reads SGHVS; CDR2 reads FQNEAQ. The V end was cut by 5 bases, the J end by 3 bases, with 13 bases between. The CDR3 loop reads CASSLRQQEETQYF. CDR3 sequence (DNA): TGTGCCAGCAGCCTTAGACAACAGGAAGAGACCCAGTACTTC.

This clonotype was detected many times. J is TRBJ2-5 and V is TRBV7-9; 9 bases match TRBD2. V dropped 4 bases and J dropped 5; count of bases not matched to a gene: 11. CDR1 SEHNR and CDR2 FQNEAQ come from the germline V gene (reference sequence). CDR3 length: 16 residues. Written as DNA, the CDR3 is TGTGCCAGCAGCTCAAAGGGCCTAGCGGGGCTGGAGACCCAGTACTTC. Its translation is CASSSKGLAGLETQYF.

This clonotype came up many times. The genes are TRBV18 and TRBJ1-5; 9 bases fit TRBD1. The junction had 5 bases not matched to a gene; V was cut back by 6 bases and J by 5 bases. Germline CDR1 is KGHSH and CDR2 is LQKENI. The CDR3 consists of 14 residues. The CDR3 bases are TGTGCCAGCTCCGAACAGGGGGCCGATCAGCCCCAGCATTTT. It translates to CASSEQGADQPQHF.